These 10 T cell receptor beta chains were all obtained from the same sample, sequenced in a study of cytomegalovirus exposure and HLA in healthy donors. The PCR made use of 60 Vbeta and 13 Jbeta primers. Some clones are missing from TCRdb's copy, which holds only in-frame ones; the method was immunoSEQ multiplex PCR. The data contain 100,000 to 150,000 clones, roughly 75% of them singletons. The source material was PBMCs. The receptors here all came from a young man in good health and CMV-seropositive.

Written as DNA, the CDR3 is TGTGCCAGCAGCTTAGGGACTAGTATTTACGAGCAGTACTTC. Residues: CASSLGTSIYEQYF. The rearrangement links TRBV7-2 to TRBJ2-7; TRBD2 matches at 7 bases. Losses at the gene ends were 1 base for V and 4 bases for J; bases not matched to a gene: 4. The CDR3 totals 14 residues. Germline V gene data show CDR1 as SGHTA and CDR2 as FQGNSA.

This sequence joins TRBV9 and TRBJ1-4, with 9 bases aligning to TRBD1. Per germline, CDR1 SGDLS and CDR2 YYNGEE. The CDR3 spans 15 residues. V was pared by 3 bases and J by 8 bases, with 8 bases of the junction left unmatched. CDR3 sequence reads: CASSGLGTGREKLFF. CDR3 in DNA: TGTGCCAGCAGCGGACTCGGGACAGGGAGGGAAAAACTGTTTTTT. Supplemented by reference TRBV9 and TRBJ1-4, the full variable domain reads DSGVTQTPKHLITATGQRVTLRCSPRSGDLSVYWYQQSLDQGLQFLIQYYNGEERAKGNILERFSAQQFPDLHSELNLSSLELGDSALYFCASSGLGTGREKLFFGSGTQLSVL.

The V call is TRBV7-9, the J call TRBJ2-4; 7 positions match TRBD2. The V segment lost 5 bases and the J segment 4 bases; nucleotides outside the gene matches: 8. CDR3 length: 15 residues. Germline loops: CDR1 SEHNR, CDR2 FQNEAQ (reference sequence). CDR3 region: CASSGHERGKNIQYF. DNA of the CDR3: TGTGCCAGCAGCGGCCATGAGCGGGGAAAAAACATTCAGTACTTC.

The gene calls are TRBV4-2 and TRBJ1-2; 8 bases are a match to TRBD1. Trimming at V came to 4 bases and at J to 5 bases, leaving 6 bases not matched to a gene. Germline V gene sequence: CDR1 LGHNA, CDR2 YNFKEQ. The CDR3 loop spans 14 amino acids. CDR3 bases: TGTGCCAGCAGCCCGCGGACAGGGCGTTATGGCTACACCTTC. Translated, it gives CASSPRTGRYGYTF.

This chain links TRBV4-1 with TRBJ2-3; D possibly corresponds to TRBD1 (5 bases). The ends were cut back, 1 base at V and 5 bases at J, with 16 bases in the middle. This CDR3 comprises 16 residues. Germline V gene lookup returns CDR1 MGHRA and CDR2 YSYEKL. DNA for the CDR3: TGCGCCAGCAGCCAAGGACAGCTCCGGATTGGAGATACGCAGTATTTT. This gives the protein CASSQGQLRIGDTQYF.

V usage is TRBV7-9 and J usage is TRBJ2-1, with 10 bases that match TRBD2. The trim removed 8 bases at V and 6 bases at J, leaving 10 bases unmatched. CDR3 length: 15 residues. Germline V gives CDR1 SEHNR, CDR2 FQNEAQ (reference sequence). The CDR3 bases are TGTGCCAGCTTAGCCGGGACTAGCGTTCTCAATGAGCAGTTCTTC. It specifies CASLAGTSVLNEQFF. The variable domain in full, with the rest retrieved from reference TRBV7-9 and TRBJ2-1, is DTGVSQNPRHKITKRGQNVTFRCDPISEHNRLYWYRQTLGQGPEFLTYFQNEAQLEKSRLLSDRFSAERPKGSFSTLEIQRTEQGDSAMYLCASLAGTSVLNEQFFGPGTRLTVL.

This chain links TRBV13 with TRBJ2-5, with 11 bases fitting TRBD1. The germline CDR1 and CDR2 sequences are PRHDT and FYEKMQ (reference sequence). Germline trimming cut 0 bases from V and 0 bases from J; bases unmatched to any gene: 0. The CDR3 covers 16 residues. CDR3 sequence (DNA): TGTGCCAGCAGCTTAGGGGACAGGGGGCACCAAGAGACCCAGTACTTC. Protein: CASSLGDRGHQETQYF.

The chain couples TRBV7-9 to TRBJ2-7; a possible D gene is TRBD2 (6 bases). The length of the CDR3 is 17 residues. Germline assignment: CDR1 SEHNR and CDR2 FQNEAQ (reference sequence). The V and J ends lost 0 bases and 4 bases respectively, with 19 bases between them. CDR3 coding DNA: TGTGCCAGCAGCTTAGCCGGGGTGAGCACCCGGGGGTACGAGCAGTACTTC. Protein sequence: CASSLAGVSTRGYEQYF.

The chain couples TRBV5-1 to TRBJ1-4; D is uncertain. The CDR3 contains 17 residues. Germline CDR1 and CDR2: SGHRS and YFSETQ. V was shortened by 4 bases and J by 0 bases, with 16 bases between the two germline ends. CDR3 in amino acids: CASSLQTSRSTNEKLFF. CDR3 nucleotides: TGCGCCAGCAGCCTCCAGACAAGCCGATCAACTAATGAAAAACTGTTTTTT.

The chain employs TRBV28 and TRBJ1-5, with a tentative D call TRBD1 (5 bases). V was clipped by 7 bases and J by 5 bases, with 18 bases between them. This CDR3 contains 15 residues. In germline, CDR1 is MDHEN, CDR2 SYDVKM. The CDR3 coding sequence is TGTGCCAGCACCTCCCTCAGGGTTACACATCAGCCCCAGCATTTT. This encodes CASTSLRVTHQPQHF.